Presented here are 14 T cell receptor beta chains from one specimen sequenced in a study of naive and memory T cell subsets. Two oligonucleotides, mixed equimolar, formed the beta constant-region primer covering TRBC1 and TRBC2. Ligated cDNA was amplified by four rounds of PCR with nested alpha and beta constant-region primers and SP2. TCRdb re-called the UMI-ligation and nested PCR reads through MiXCR, storing one row per CDR3 protein. Here the sample spans around 110,000 distinct CDR3 sequences, around a third being singletons. Sequences were obtained from central memory CD4+ T cells from blood. These receptors originate from a human donor in good health.

In this sample, this clonotype turned up a few times. V usage is TRBV7-2 and J usage is TRBJ1-6; no reliable D call. Germline CDR1 SGHTA, CDR2 FQGNSA. The V end lost 1 base, the J end lost 0 bases, and 7 bases lay between the germline ends. CDR3 length: 16 residues. The chain's CDR3 is CASSLDVSSYNSPLHF. CDR3 nucleotides: TGTGCCAGCAGCTTAGACGTGAGCTCCTATAATTCACCCCTCCACTTT.

V gene TRBV4-1 combines with J gene TRBJ1-2; D unresolved. CDR1 and CDR2 from the germline V gene are MGHRA and YSYEKL. This CDR3 is built from 14 residues. The germline V and J ends were trimmed by 4 bases and 4 bases, with 13 bases remaining between them. CDR3 nucleotides: TGCGCCAGCAGCCCTATCGAGCTGATCTATGGCTACACCTTC. The encoded protein is CASSPIELIYGYTF.

This chain joins TRBV2 and TRBJ2-7; no clear D gene. The length of the CDR3 is 14 residues. Germline V gene data show CDR1 as SNHLY and CDR2 as FYNNEI. Trimming cost V 2 bases and J 3 bases, with 11 bases left between them. CDR3 protein: CASSELGPLYEQYF. For the CDR3, the DNA is TGTGCCAGCAGTGAATTAGGGCCCCTCTACGAGCAGTACTTC.

The rearrangement joins TRBV20-1 to TRBJ2-7; tentatively, D is TRBD1 (6 bases). Germline V CDR1 and CDR2: DFQATT, SNEGSKA (reference sequence). Trimming took 6 bases from V and 7 from J, leaving 16 bases between them. There are 12 residues in the CDR3. The CDR3 sequence is CSAQHRDTEQYF. The CDR3 DNA reads TGCAGTGCCCAACACCGGGACACTGAGCAGTACTTC.

The V gene is TRBV20-1, the J gene TRBJ1-2; no clear D. V was trimmed by 0 bases and J by 8 bases, leaving 19 bases between them. The CDR3 covers 15 residues. Germline CDR1 and CDR2: DFQATT and SNEGSKA (reference sequence). This CDR3 reads CSARDRSRLASGYTF. CDR3 coding DNA: TGCAGTGCTAGAGATCGGTCCAGGCTAGCTAGCGGCTACACCTTC.

The chain uses TRBV2 and TRBJ2-5; the match to TRBD1 covers 7 bases. V dropped 8 bases and J dropped 1; count of bases not matched to a gene: 10. CDR1 is SNHLY and CDR2 is FYNNEI in the germline V gene. The CDR3 contains 15 residues. In nucleotides, the CDR3 is TGTGCCAGCCGATTTGGAGACAGGGCCCAAGAGACCCAGTACTTC. It is translated as CASRFGDRAQETQYF.

The chain couples TRBV7-8 to TRBJ1-5, with D unclear. The V and J ends lost 1 base and 10 bases respectively, with 14 bases between them. CDR3 size: 14 residues. CDR1 SGHVS and CDR2 FQNEAQ come from the germline V gene. This chain's CDR3 is CASSLGVGVSPQHF. In nucleotides, the CDR3 is TGTGCCAGCAGCTTAGGGGTTGGAGTTTCTCCCCAGCATTTT. Drawing the rest from reference TRBV7-8 and TRBJ1-5, the complete variable domain is GAGVSQSPRYKVAKRGQDVALRCDPISGHVSLFWYQQALGQGPEFLTYFQNEAQLDKSGLPSDRFFAERPEGSVSTLKIQRTQQEDSAVYLCASSLGVGVSPQHFGDGTRLSIL.

This clonotype has just a few counts. The V call is TRBV29-1, the J call TRBJ2-1, with no clear D. CDR3 length: 12 amino acids. Germline CDR1 SQVTM, CDR2 ANQGSEA. The V gene lost 8 bases and the J gene lost 4 bases, with 12 bases spanning the gap. The chain's CDR3 is CSIRTLYNEQFF. The CDR3 DNA follows: TGCAGCATCCGGACCCTATACAATGAGCAGTTCTTC.

The V and J genes are TRBV12-3 or TRBV12-4 and TRBJ1-3, with unresolved D. The CDR3 consists of 11 residues. Trimming pared 4 bases from V and 7 bases from J, leaving 5 bases between. The CDR3 coding sequence is TGTGCCAGCAGTTCTAAGAACACCATATATTTT. This sequence encodes CASSSKNTIYF.

This chain joins TRBV5-1 and TRBJ2-1, with D uncertain. The V end was cut by 4 bases, the J end by 0 bases, with 11 bases between. The CDR3 is made up of 15 amino acids. From germline, CDR1 is SGHRS and CDR2 YFSETQ. The CDR3 DNA sequence: TGCGCCAGCAGCCAGCAAGGGAACTCCTACAATGAGCAGTTCTTC. Translated, it gives CASSQQGNSYNEQFF. Filled out from reference TRBV5-1 and TRBJ2-1, the complete variable domain reads KAGVTQTPRYLIKTRGQQVTLSCSPISGHRSVSWYQQTPGQGLQFLFEYFSETQRNKGNFPGRFSGRQFSNSRSEMNVSTLELGDSALYLCASSQQGNSYNEQFFGPGTRLTVL.

This sequence joins TRBV7-2 and TRBJ1-1, with 7 bases identical to TRBD1. Germline-derived CDR1 and CDR2 are SGHTA and FQGNSA. The CDR3 sequence is 15 residues long. Trimming removed 1 base from V and 4 bases from J; junction bases left unmatched: 6. The CDR3, as DNA: TGTGCCAGCAGCTTAGGTCCAGGGGGGACCACTGAAGCTTTCTTT. It specifies CASSLGPGGTTEAFF.

V gene TRBV6-2 or TRBV6-3 combines with J gene TRBJ1-4, with a possible D match to TRBD1 (5 bases). Germline V CDR1 and CDR2: MNHEY, SVGEGT. The V end was cut by 11 bases, the J end by 4 bases, with 14 bases between. This CDR3 has 13 residues. CDR3 in amino acids: CAVRGIGNEKLFF. The CDR3, as DNA: TGTGCCGTCCGGGGCATTGGTAATGAAAAACTGTTTTTT.

The V gene is TRBV27, the J gene TRBJ2-7; TRBD1 might be the D (5 bases). Trimming cost V 2 bases and J 6 bases, with 17 bases left between them. The CDR3 has 15 amino acids. Looked up from germline, CDR1 is MNHEY and CDR2 is SMNVEV (reference sequence). The CDR3 loop is CASSLSRQGLGEQYF. For the CDR3, the DNA is TGTGCCAGCAGTTTAAGTCGCCAGGGCTTGGGCGAGCAGTACTTC.

This clonotype was picked up a small number of times. The chain is built from TRBV10-3 and TRBJ2-7; D is unresolved. The germline V gene has CDR1 ENHRY and CDR2 SYGVKD. V was clipped by 1 base and J by 0 bases, with 7 bases between them. The CDR3 has 14 residues. CDR3 protein: CAISELSVSYEQYF. DNA of the CDR3: TGTGCCATCAGTGAGTTGTCCGTCTCCTACGAGCAGTACTTC.